These 21 T cell receptor beta chains came from one sample sequenced in a study of lymphopenia after photon versus proton radiotherapy. Sequencing was performed with immunoSEQ multiplex PCR; in TCRdb, only in-frame clones are kept and a portion is missing. This sample has 30,000 to 40,000 clones, with 84% found just once. The specimen comprised peripheral blood, sampled from a patient treated with proton-based radiotherapy. All receptors come from a woman aged 65 to 85 with pancreatic cancer.

The chain uses TRBV21-1 and TRBJ2-5; TRBD2, the table's D call, lacks a check against the DNA. TRBV21-1 is labeled a pseudogene. The CDR3 spans 14 residues. CDR3 protein: CASSNTSGRGTQYF. The CDR3 DNA follows: TGTGCCAGCAGCAATACTAGCGGGAGAGGGACCCAGTACTTC.

This clone was recorded only once. This chain joins TRBV5-1 and TRBJ2-5, with D maybe TRBD2 (6 bases). The V and J ends lost 3 bases and 8 bases respectively, with 17 bases between them. This CDR3 region has 14 residues. Germline V CDR1 and CDR2: SGHRS, YFSETQ. The CDR3 sequence is CASSSSSDSTTQYF. In DNA, the CDR3 is TGCGCCAGCAGCTCCTCTAGCGACTCGACCACCCAGTACTTC.

The chain is built from TRBV6-6 and TRBJ1-2, with D maybe TRBD1 (6 bases). Deletions cut 7 bases from V and 9 bases from J, with 15 bases between. Per germline, CDR1 MNHNY and CDR2 SVGAGI (reference sequence). The CDR3 extends over 12 amino acids. The CDR3 nucleotides read TGTGCCAGCAAACAGGGCACTATTAGCTACACCTTC. Amino acid sequence: CASKQGTISYTF.

This chain connects TRBV27 to TRBJ1-6; D is unresolved. Between the trimmed V and J ends, which lost 3 bases and 0 bases, there was a span of 9 bases. Germline-derived CDR1 and CDR2 are MNHEY and SMNVEV (reference sequence). This CDR3 has 16 amino acids. For the CDR3, the DNA is TGTGCCAGCAGTTTCGGCGCGAACTCCTATAATTCACCCCTCCACTTT. Amino acid sequence: CASSFGANSYNSPLHF.

The V gene is TRBV28, the J gene TRBJ2-6, with 7 bases matching TRBD1. The CDR3 extends over 19 amino acids. V shed 5 bases, J shed 0 bases, and the junction held 13 bases outside the gene matches. CDR1 is MDHEN and CDR2 is SYDVKM in the germline V gene. The DNA for the CDR3 is TGTGCCAGCAGTCCCCGAACCGGGACAGCCGTCTCTGGGGCCAACGTCCTGACTTTC. Translated: CASSPRTGTAVSGANVLTF.

CDR3 sequence: CASSQGLPDIQYF. Here the CDR3 DNA reads TGCGCCAGCAGCCAAGGGTTGCCCGACATTCAGTACTTC. The chain combines TRBV4-3 with TRBJ2-4; D unclear. The CDR3 contains 13 residues. V was cut by 1 base and J by 8 bases, with 9 bases left in between. Germline V CDR1 and CDR2: LGHNA, YSLEER.

The chain couples TRBV10-3 to TRBJ2-7; 11 bases agree with TRBD2. J lost 0 bases, V lost 0 bases, and 7 bases had no gene match. Germline CDR1 is ENHRY and CDR2 is SYGVKD. The CDR3 covers 18 residues. The CDR3 region is CAISESRLAGPPSYEQYF. The DNA of the CDR3 is TGTGCCATCAGTGAGTCAAGACTAGCGGGACCCCCCTCCTACGAGCAGTACTTC.

This clone was detected only once. The J gene is TRBJ1-1, the V gene TRBV5-8; D is unclear. CDR1 and CDR2 (germline): SGHTS, YDEGEE. Trimming took off 5 bases at V and 0 bases at J, with 14 bases between the two ends. The CDR3 runs to 15 residues. In DNA, the CDR3 is TGTGCCAGCAGTTCGGACTCGGGGTTGAACACTGAAGCTTTCTTT. This translates into CASSSDSGLNTEAFF.

On this clone itself: A junction boundary mismatches the germline segment, possibly from a read error. The chain recombines TRBV6-6 with TRBJ2-5; unclear D gene. The length of the CDR3 is 13 residues. The germline V gene has CDR1 MNHNY and CDR2 SVGAGI (reference sequence). The CDR3: CASSYDMLGKGNF. Written as DNA, the CDR3 is TGTGCCAGCAGTTACGATATGCTGGGGAAAGGGAACTTC.

This chain links TRBV27 with TRBJ1-3; D call uncertain. V lost 5 bases and J lost 0, with 14 bases in between. CDR3 length: 16 amino acids. Germline V gene data show CDR1 as MNHEY and CDR2 as SMNVEV (reference sequence). The CDR3 nucleotides are TGTGCCAGCAGTCCCGGTTTTGGGGTCTCTGGAAACACCATATATTTT. Its translation: CASSPGFGVSGNTIYF.

The chain links TRBV19 to TRBJ2-2, with 8 positions matching TRBD1. V lost 6 bases and J lost 4; bases outside the gene matches: 7. Germline lookup yields CDR1 LNHDA and CDR2 SQIVND (reference sequence). The CDR3 is 15 residues long. The CDR3, as DNA: TGTGCCAGTAGAGACAGGGGTGGGATCACCGGGGAGCTGTTTTTT. Its translation is CASRDRGGITGELFF.

This chain joins TRBV18 and TRBJ2-1; 7 nucleotides match TRBD1. The J segment lost 4 bases and the V segment lost 3 bases, leaving 12 bases of the junction unmatched. This CDR3 is 17 amino acids long. CDR1 and CDR2 from the germline V gene are KGHSH and LQKENI. For the CDR3, the DNA is TGTGCCAGCTCACCTACAGGGGTCGCGATCCTTTACAATGAGCAGTTCTTC. Translating it yields CASSPTGVAILYNEQFF.

This clone showed up just a few times. The CDR3 sequence: CASRARSLTYEQYF. The CDR3, as DNA: TGTGCCAGCAGAGCCAGATCCCTAACCTACGAGCAGTACTTC. The chain carries TRBV11-2 and TRBJ2-7; no reliable D call. CDR3 length: 14 residues. Germline V CDR1 and CDR2: SGHAT, FQNNGV. Trimming took off 6 bases at V and 2 bases at J, with 14 bases between the two ends.

This clone has just one count. The chain has TRBV30 and TRBJ2-5, with 7 bases aligning to TRBD2. V gave up 5 bases and J gave up 5 bases; unmatched junction bases: 8. This CDR3 is built from 13 residues. Per the germline V gene, CDR1 is GTSNPN and CDR2 is SVGIG (reference sequence). The CDR3 sequence is CAWQRGLGETQYF. CDR3 nucleotide sequence: TGTGCCTGGCAGCGGGGTCTAGGGGAGACCCAGTACTTC.

The chain uses TRBV27 and TRBJ2-5, with 10 bases matching TRBD2. The CDR3 loop spans 16 amino acids. Losses at the gene ends were 8 bases for V and 5 bases for J; bases not matched to a gene: 14. Germline CDR1 is MNHEY and CDR2 is SMNVEV (reference sequence). Written as DNA, the CDR3 is TGTGCCAGCCCTGGGCCAACTAGCGGGATAACGGAGACCCAGTACTTC. Protein product: CASPGPTSGITETQYF.

The CDR3 nucleotides read TGTGCCAGCAGGGACCAGGGGGCAGGAGAAAAACTGTTTTTT. This gives the protein CASRDQGAGEKLFF. The chain combines TRBV6-5 with TRBJ1-4; 8 positions match TRBD1. The CDR3 contains 14 residues. Germline V gene data show CDR1 as MNHEY and CDR2 as SVGAGI. The junction had 8 bases not matched to a gene; V was cut back by 6 bases and J by 8 bases.

V gene TRBV12-5 combines with J gene TRBJ1-1, with 8 positions matching TRBD1. This CDR3 spans 14 amino acids. The ends lost 4 bases at V and 3 bases at J; junction bases unmatched: 4. Germline V gene sequence: CDR1 LGHNT, CDR2 FRNRAP. The CDR3 region has the DNA TGTGCTAGTGGTTATCACAGGGGGGACACTGAAGCTTTCTTT. Amino acid sequence: CASGYHRGDTEAFF.

The chain combines TRBV7-2 with TRBJ1-3, with D uncertain. The CDR3 totals 13 residues. Per germline, CDR1 SGHTA and CDR2 FQGNSA. Trimming took 4 bases from V and 3 from J, leaving 7 bases between them. The CDR3 loop reads CASSSTVGNTIYF. In DNA, the CDR3 is TGTGCCAGCAGCTCCACGGTTGGAAACACCATATATTTT.

This clone showed up just once. This chain joins TRBV6-6 and TRBJ2-3; D possibly uses TRBD1 or TRBD2 (6 bases each). Germline V gene lookup returns CDR1 MNHNY and CDR2 SVGAGI (reference sequence). This CDR3 spans 14 amino acids. V was cut by 4 bases and J by 2 bases, with 10 bases left in between. CDR3 DNA: TGTGCCAGCAGTTTAGGGGGGATCACAGATACGCAGTATTTT. Protein sequence: CASSLGGITDTQYF.

The CDR3 DNA is TGTGCCAGCAGTTCGACTCAAACCGGGATATATACAGATACGCAGTATTTT. Amino acid sequence: CASSSTQTGIYTDTQYF. J is TRBJ2-3 and V is TRBV7-2; a possible D gene is TRBD2 (5 bases). The CDR3 spans 17 residues. Germline V lookup: CDR1 SGHTA, CDR2 FQGNSA. V shed 6 bases and J shed 3 bases, with 22 bases lying between them.

This chain uses TRBV6-5 with TRBJ2-5; TRBD2 matches 9 bases. The CDR3 length is 14 residues. V shed 6 bases and J 3 bases; nucleotides not matched to a gene: 5. From germline, CDR1 is MNHEY and CDR2 SVGAGI. The CDR3 DNA follows: TGTGCCAGCAGCCTTGGGACTAGCAAAGAGACCCAGTACTTC. Amino acids: CASSLGTSKETQYF.